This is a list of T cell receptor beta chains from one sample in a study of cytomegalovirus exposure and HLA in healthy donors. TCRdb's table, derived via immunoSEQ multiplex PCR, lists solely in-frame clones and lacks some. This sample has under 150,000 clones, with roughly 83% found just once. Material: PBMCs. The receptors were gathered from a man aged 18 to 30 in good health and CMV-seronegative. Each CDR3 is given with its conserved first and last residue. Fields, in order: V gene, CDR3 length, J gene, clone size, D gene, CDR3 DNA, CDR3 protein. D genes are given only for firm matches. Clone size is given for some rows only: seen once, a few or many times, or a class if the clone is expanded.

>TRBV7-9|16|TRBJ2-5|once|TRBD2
TGTGCCAGCAGCTTAGTGCTAGCGGGAGGCAAGGAGACCCAGTACTTC
CASSLVLAGGKETQYF
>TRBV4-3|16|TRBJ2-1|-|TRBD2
TGCGCCAGCAGCGCAACCCTAGCGGGCTCCTACAATGAGCAGTTCTTC
CASSATLAGSYNEQFF
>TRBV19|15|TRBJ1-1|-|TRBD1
TGTGCCAGTAGTAGACTACCGGGACAGGGGGCTTTGGCTTTCTTT
CASSRLPGQGALAFF
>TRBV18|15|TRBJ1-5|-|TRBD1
TGTGCCAGCTCACCACGACAGGGATTCAATCAGCCCCAGCATTTT
CASSPRQGFNQPQHF
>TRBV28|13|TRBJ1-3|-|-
TGTGCCAGCAGTACCCCCAGTGGAAACACCATATATTTT
CASSTPSGNTIYF
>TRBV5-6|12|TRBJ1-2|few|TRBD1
TGTGCCAGCAGCATGACAGGGGAGGGCTACACCTTC
CASSMTGEGYTF
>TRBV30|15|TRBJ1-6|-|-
TGTGCCTGGAGTGTGGGAGAGGGAGGTAATTCACCCCTCCACTTT
CAWSVGEGGNSPLHF
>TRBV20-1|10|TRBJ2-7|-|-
TGCAGTAAAACAGGGATTTCGCAGTACTTC
CSKTGISQYF
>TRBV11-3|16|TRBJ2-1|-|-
TGTGCCAGCAGCACGCGGGACCGCAGCTCCTACAATGAGCAGTTCTTC
CASSTRDRSSYNEQFF
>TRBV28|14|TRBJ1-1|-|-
TGTGCCAGCAGTTTCGACAGAACAAACACTGAAGCTTTCTTT
CASSFDRTNTEAFF
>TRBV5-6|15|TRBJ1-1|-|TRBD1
TGTGCCAGCAGCTCGCTAAGGACAGGGGGAACTGAAGCTTTCTTT
CASSSLRTGGTEAFF
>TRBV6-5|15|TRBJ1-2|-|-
TGTGCCAGCAGTTACCCCCCAGGCGACCTCTATGGCTACACCTTC
CASSYPPGDLYGYTF
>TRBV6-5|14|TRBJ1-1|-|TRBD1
TGTGCCAGCGGATCAACAGGGGTGAACACTGAAGCTTTCTTT
CASGSTGVNTEAFF
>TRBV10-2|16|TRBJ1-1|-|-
TGCGCCAGCAGTGAGATCCCCGGCGACAGTAGAACTGAAGCTTTCTTT
CASSEIPGDSRTEAFF
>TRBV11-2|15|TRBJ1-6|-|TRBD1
TGTGCCAGCAGCTCAGACGACAGGGACAATTCACCCCTCCACTTT
CASSSDDRDNSPLHF
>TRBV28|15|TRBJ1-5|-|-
TGTGCCAGCAGGGAGGGACGGAGTAGCAATCAGCCCCAGCATTTT
CASREGRSSNQPQHF
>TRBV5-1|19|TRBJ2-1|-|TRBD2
TGCGCCAGCAGCAGTGTCCACCATAGCGGGAGGGACTCCTACAATGAGCAGTTCTTC
CASSSVHHSGRDSYNEQFF
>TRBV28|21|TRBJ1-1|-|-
TGTGCCAGCAGTTTTTTGTTATGGGACTCAACAGGCAAGGAAGGAAGCACTGAAGCTTTCTTT
CASSFLLWDSTGKEGSTEAFF
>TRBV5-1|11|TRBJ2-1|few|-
TGCGCCAGCAGCTTGGCCGGTGAGCAGTTCTTC
CASSLAGEQFF
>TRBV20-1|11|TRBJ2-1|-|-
TGCAGTGCTAGCCCCATTTCAGAGCAGTTCTTC
CSASPISEQFF
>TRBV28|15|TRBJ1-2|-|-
TGTGCCAGCAGTCAGTCGGACAGACCCACCTATGGCTACACCTTC
CASSQSDRPTYGYTF
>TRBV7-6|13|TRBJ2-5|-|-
TGTGCCAGCAGCCCCGGACTAAAAGAGACCCGGTACTTC
CASSPGLKETRYF